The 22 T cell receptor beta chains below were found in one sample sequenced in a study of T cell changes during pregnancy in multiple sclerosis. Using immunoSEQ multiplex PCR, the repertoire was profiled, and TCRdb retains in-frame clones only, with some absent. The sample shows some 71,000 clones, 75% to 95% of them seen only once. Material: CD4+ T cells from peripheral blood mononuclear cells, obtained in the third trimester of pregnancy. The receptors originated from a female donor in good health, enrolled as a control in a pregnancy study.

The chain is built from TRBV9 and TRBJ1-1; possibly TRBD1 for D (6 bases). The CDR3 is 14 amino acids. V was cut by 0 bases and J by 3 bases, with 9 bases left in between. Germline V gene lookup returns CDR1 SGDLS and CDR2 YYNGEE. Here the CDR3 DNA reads TGTGCCAGCAGCGTAGCAGGGGCTGACACTGAAGCTTTCTTT. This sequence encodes CASSVAGADTEAFF. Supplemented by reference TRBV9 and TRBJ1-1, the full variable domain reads DSGVTQTPKHLITATGQRVTLRCSPRSGDLSVYWYQQSLDQGLQFLIQYYNGEERAKGNILERFSAQQFPDLHSELNLSSLELGDSALYFCASSVAGADTEAFFGQGTRLTVV.

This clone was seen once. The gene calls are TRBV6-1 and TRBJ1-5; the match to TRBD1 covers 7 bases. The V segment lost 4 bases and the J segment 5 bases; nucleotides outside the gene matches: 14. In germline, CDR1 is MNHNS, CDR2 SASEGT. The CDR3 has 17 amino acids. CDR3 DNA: TGTGCCAGCAGTGCGGTTGTAAGGACAGGAGGTCATCAGCCCCAGCATTTT. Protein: CASSAVVRTGGHQPQHF.

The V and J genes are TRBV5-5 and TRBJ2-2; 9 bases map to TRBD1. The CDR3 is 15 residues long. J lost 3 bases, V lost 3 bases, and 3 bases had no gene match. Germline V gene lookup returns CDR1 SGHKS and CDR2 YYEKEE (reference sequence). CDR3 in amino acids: CASSWTGEDTGELFF. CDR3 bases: TGTGCCAGCAGCTGGACAGGGGAGGACACCGGGGAGCTGTTTTTT.

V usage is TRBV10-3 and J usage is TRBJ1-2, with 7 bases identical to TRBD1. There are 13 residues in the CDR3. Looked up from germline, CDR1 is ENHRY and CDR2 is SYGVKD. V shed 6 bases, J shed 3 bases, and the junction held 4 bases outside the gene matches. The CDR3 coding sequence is TGTGCCATCAGCACAGGGGTGTACTATGGCTACACCTTC. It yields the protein CAISTGVYYGYTF.

CDR3 sequence reads: CASQGDTEAFF. CDR3 coding DNA: TGTGCCAGCCAGGGTGACACTGAAGCTTTCTTT. The rearrangement links TRBV7-9 to TRBJ1-1; D is perhaps TRBD1 (5 bases). This CDR3 has 11 amino acids. V gave up 8 bases and J gave up 3 bases, with 7 bases separating them. In germline, CDR1 is SEHNR, CDR2 FQNEAQ (reference sequence).

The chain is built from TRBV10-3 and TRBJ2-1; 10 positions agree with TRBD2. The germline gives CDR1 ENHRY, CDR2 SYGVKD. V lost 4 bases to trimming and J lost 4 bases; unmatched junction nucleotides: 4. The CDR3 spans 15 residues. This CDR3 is CAISGRAGGYNEQFF. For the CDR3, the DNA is TGTGCCATCAGTGGGAGAGCGGGGGGGTACAATGAGCAGTTCTTC.

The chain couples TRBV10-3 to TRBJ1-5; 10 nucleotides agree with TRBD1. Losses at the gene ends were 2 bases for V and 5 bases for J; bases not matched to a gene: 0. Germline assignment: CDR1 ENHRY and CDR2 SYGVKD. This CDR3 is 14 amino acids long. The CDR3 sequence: CAISEGQGDQPQHF. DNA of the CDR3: TGTGCCATCAGTGAGGGACAGGGGGATCAGCCCCAGCATTTT.

CDR3 amino acids: CATSGDRYSYEQYF. CDR3 bases: TGTGCCACCAGCGGTGACAGGTACTCCTACGAGCAGTACTTC. The V and J genes are TRBV15 and TRBJ2-7; D perhaps matches TRBD1 (6 bases). The CDR3 length is 14 residues. The ends were cut back, 5 bases at V and 0 bases at J, with 11 bases in the middle. Germline CDR1 LNHNV, CDR2 YYDKDF (reference sequence).

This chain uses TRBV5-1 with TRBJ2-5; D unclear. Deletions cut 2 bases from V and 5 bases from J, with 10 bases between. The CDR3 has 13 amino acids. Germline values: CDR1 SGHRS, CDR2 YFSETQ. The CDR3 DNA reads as TGCGCCAGCAGCTTTGGAGCTGGGGAGACCCAGTACTTC. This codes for CASSFGAGETQYF. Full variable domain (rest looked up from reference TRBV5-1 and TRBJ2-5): KAGVTQTPRYLIKTRGQQVTLSCSPISGHRSVSWYQQTPGQGLQFLFEYFSETQRNKGNFPGRFSGRQFSNSRSEMNVSTLELGDSALYLCASSFGAGETQYFGPGTRLLVL.

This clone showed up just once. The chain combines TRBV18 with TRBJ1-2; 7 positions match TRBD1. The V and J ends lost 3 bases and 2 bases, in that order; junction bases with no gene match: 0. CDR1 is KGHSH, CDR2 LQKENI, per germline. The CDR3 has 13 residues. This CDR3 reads CASSPGQNYGYTF. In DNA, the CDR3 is TGTGCCAGCTCACCGGGACAGAACTATGGCTACACCTTC.

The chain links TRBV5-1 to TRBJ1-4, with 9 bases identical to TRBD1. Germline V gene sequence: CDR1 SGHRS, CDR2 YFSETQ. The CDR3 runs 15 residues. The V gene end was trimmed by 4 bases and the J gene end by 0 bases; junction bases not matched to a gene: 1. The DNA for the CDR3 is TGCGCCAGCAGCAGGGACAGGGCAACTAATGAAAAACTGTTTTTT. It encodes CASSRDRATNEKLFF. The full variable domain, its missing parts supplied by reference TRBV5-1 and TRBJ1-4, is KAGVTQTPRYLIKTRGQQVTLSCSPISGHRSVSWYQQTPGQGLQFLFEYFSETQRNKGNFPGRFSGRQFSNSRSEMNVSTLELGDSALYLCASSRDRATNEKLFFGSGTQLSVL.

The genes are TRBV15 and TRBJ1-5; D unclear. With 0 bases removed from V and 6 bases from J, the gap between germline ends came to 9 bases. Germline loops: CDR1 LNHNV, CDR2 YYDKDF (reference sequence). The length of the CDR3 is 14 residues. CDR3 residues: CATSREPEAQPQHF. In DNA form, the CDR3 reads TGTGCCACCAGCAGAGAACCAGAGGCTCAGCCCCAGCATTTT.

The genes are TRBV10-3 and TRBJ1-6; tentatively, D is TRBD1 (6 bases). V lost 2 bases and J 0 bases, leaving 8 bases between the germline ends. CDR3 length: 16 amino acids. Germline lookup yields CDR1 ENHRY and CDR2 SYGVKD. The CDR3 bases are TGTGCCATCAGTGAGCAGGGGACCTCCTATAATTCACCCCTCCACTTT. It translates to CAISEQGTSYNSPLHF.

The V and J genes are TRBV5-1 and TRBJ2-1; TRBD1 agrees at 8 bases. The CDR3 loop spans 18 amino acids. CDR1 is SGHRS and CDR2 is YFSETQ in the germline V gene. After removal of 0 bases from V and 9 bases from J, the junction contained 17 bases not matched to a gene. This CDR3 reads CASSLGGVGTGGPSEQFF. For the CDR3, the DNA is TGCGCCAGCAGCTTGGGGGGCGTGGGGACAGGAGGTCCGAGTGAGCAGTTCTTC.

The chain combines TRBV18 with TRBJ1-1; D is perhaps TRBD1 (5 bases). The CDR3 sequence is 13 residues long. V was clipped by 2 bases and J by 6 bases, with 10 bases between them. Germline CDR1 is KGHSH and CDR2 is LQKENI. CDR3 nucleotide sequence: TGTGCCAGCTCACCATCGGTGACAGCTGAAGCTTTCTTT. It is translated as CASSPSVTAEAFF.

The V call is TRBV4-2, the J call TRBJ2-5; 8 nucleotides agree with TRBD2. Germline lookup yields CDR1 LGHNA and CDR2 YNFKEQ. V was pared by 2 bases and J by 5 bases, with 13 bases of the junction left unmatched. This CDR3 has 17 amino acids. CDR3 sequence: CASSQLPGGQGWETQYF. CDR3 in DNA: TGTGCCAGCAGCCAATTACCGGGGGGGCAGGGCTGGGAGACCCAGTACTTC.

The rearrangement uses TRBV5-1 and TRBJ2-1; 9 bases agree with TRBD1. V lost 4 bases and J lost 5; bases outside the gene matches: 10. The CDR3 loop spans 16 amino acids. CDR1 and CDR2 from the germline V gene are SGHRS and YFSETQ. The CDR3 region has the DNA TGCGCCAGCAGCACTCTGACAGGGGGGACCGACAATGAGCAGTTCTTC. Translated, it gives CASSTLTGGTDNEQFF.

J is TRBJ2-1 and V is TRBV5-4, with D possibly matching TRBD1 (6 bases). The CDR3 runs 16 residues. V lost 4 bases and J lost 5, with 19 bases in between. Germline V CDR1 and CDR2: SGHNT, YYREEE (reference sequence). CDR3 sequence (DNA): TGTGCCAGCAGCAGACCGCAGGGGTTTGGAGACAATGAGCAGTTCTTC. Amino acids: CASSRPQGFGDNEQFF.

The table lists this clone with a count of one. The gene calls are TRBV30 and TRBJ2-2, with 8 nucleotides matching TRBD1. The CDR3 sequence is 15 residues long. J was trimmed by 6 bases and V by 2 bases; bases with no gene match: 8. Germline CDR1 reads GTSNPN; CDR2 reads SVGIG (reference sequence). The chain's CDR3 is CAWSRRSGGAGELFF. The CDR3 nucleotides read TGTGCCTGGAGTCGTCGTTCAGGGGGCGCCGGGGAGCTGTTTTTT. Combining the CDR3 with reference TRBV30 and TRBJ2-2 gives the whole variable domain SQTIHQWPATLVQPVGSPLSLECTVEGTSNPNLYWYRQAAGRGLQLLFYSVGIGQISSEVPQNLSASRPQDRQFILSSKKLLLSDSGFYLCAWSRRSGGAGELFFGEGSRLTVL.

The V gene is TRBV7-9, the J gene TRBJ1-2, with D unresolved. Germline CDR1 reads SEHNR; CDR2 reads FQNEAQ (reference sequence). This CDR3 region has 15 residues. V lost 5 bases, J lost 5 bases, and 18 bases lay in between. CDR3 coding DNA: TGTGCCAGCAGCCACGTAACAGCCTCTTCATATGGCTACACCTTC. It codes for CASSHVTASSYGYTF.

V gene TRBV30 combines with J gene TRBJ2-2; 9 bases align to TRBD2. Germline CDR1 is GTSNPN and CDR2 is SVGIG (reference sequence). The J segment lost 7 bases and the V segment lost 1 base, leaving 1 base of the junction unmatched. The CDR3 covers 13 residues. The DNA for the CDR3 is TGTGCCTGGAGTGGGACTAGCGTCGGGGAGCTGTTTTTT. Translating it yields CAWSGTSVGELFF.

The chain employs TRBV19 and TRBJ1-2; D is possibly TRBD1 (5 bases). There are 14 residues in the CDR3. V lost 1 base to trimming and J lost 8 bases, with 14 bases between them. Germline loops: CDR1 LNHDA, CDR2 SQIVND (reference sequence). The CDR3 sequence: CASSIAPGVYGYTF. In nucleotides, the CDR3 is TGTGCCAGTAGTATAGCCCCGGGGGTGTACGGCTACACCTTC.